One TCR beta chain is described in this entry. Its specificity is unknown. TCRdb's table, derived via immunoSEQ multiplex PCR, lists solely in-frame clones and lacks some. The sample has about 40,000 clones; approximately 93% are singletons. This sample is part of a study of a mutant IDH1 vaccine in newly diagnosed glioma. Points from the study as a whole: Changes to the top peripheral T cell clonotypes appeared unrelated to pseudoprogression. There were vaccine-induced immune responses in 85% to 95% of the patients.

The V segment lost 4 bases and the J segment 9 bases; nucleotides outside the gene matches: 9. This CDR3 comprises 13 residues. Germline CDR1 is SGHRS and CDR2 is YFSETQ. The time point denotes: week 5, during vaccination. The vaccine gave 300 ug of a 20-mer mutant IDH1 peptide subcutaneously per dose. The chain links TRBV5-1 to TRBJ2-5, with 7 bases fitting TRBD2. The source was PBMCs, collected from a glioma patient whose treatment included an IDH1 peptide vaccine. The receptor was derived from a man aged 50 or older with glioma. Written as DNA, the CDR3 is TGCGCCAGCAGCAGACGGGACTACGGTTCCCAGTACTTC. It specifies CASSRRDYGSQYF.